The 6 T cell receptor beta chains below were found in one sample sequenced in a study of graft-versus-host responses after intestinal transplantation. This table comes from immunoSEQ multiplex PCR, and its TCRdb copy is limited to in-frame clones, with some not included. The data show around 50,000 clones, with roughly 83% seen just once and around 0.5% held by the top ten. Their antigens are not known. Sequenced material: unstimulated CD4+ T cells sorted from spleen or lymph node cells, taken before transplant. The receptors shown here come from a human donor who was the organ donor for an intestinal transplant.

There are a few counts of this clone. The gene calls are TRBV28 and TRBJ2-4, with D perhaps assigned TRBD1 or TRBD2 (6 bases each). V shed 7 bases and J shed 5 bases, with 21 bases lying between them. The germline V gene has CDR1 MDHEN and CDR2 SYDVKM. This CDR3 region has 16 residues. CDR3 sequence reads: CASTLGGTAGQNIQYF. The CDR3 bases are TGTGCCAGCACCTTAGGGGGGACCGCGGGTCAAAACATTCAGTACTTC.

The chain combines TRBV7-2 with TRBJ2-3, with 12 positions matching TRBD2. From germline, CDR1 is SGHTA and CDR2 FQGNSA. The CDR3 consists of 18 residues. Trimming at V came to 2 bases and at J to 2 bases, leaving 8 bases not matched to a gene. The CDR3 protein is CASSLRVTSGGHTDTQYF. The CDR3 DNA reads as TGTGCCAGCAGCTTAAGGGTGACTAGCGGGGGACACACAGATACGCAGTATTTT.

The CDR3 DNA sequence: TGTGCCAGCAGCGTCCGATCTTATGGGGGGCAGTTCTTC. It yields the protein CASSVRSYGGQFF. The V and J genes are TRBV27 and TRBJ2-1; D tentatively reads TRBD1 or TRBD2 (5 bases each). The CDR3 sequence is 13 residues long. Trimming took off 6 bases at V and 12 bases at J, with 18 bases between the two ends. Germline V CDR1 and CDR2: MNHEY, SMNVEV (reference sequence).

V gene TRBV6-1 combines with J gene TRBJ2-7, with 11 bases fitting TRBD2. The length of the CDR3 is 15 residues. V lost 3 bases and J lost 4; bases outside the gene matches: 5. The V gene's germline CDR1 is MNHNS and CDR2 SASEGT. The CDR3 region is CASSDFSGRVYEQYF. The CDR3 DNA sequence: TGTGCCAGCAGTGATTTTAGCGGGAGGGTTTACGAGCAGTACTTC.

The rearrangement links TRBV27 to TRBJ1-2; D may be TRBD1 (5 bases). Trimming stripped 0 bases from V and 3 bases from J, with 20 bases between. The CDR3 has 18 amino acids. In germline, CDR1 is MNHEY, CDR2 SMNVEV (reference sequence). This chain's CDR3 is CASSLSSPKRGSYYGYTF. CDR3 in DNA: TGTGCCAGCAGTTTATCGTCCCCCAAGAGGGGCTCCTACTATGGCTACACCTTC.

The chain recombines TRBV2 with TRBJ2-1, with unresolved D. The V end lost 4 bases, the J end lost 0 bases, and 13 bases lay between the germline ends. The CDR3 loop spans 16 amino acids. The V gene's germline CDR1 is SNHLY and CDR2 FYNNEI. The CDR3 region is CASSGSAVSSYNEQFF. Written as DNA, the CDR3 is TGTGCCAGCAGTGGAAGCGCGGTGAGCTCCTACAATGAGCAGTTCTTC.